The rows below give T cell receptor beta chains drawn from one sample of a study of regulatory T cells. The protocol was immunoSEQ multiplex PCR, while the TCRdb copy is restricted to in-frame clones and leaves out a portion. This sample has about 6,100 clones, with 75% to 90% found just once. The sequencing input was CD4+ Tregs sorted from blood. The receptors shown here come from a person aged 18 to 35 with CD3G deficiency. CDR3s include the opening cysteine and the closing phenylalanine or tryptophan. Each record gives: J gene, clone size, V gene, D gene, CDR3 DNA, CDR3 protein. D genes are given only for firm matches. Not every row has a clone size; where given, it reads once, few, many or a size class.

TRBJ2-7 NA TRBV7-9 TRBD1 TGTGCCAGCAGCAAGACAGGGGCCTACGAGCAGTACTTC CASSKTGAYEQYF
TRBJ2-7 NA TRBV6-6 NA TGTGCCAGCAGTTACGCCAGCACCTACGAGCAGTACTTC CASSYASTYEQYF
TRBJ2-3 NA TRBV6-1 NA TGTGCCAGCAGTGAAGTGTGGCGGATCACAGATACGCAGTATTTT CASSEVWRITDTQYF
TRBJ1-1 NA TRBV11-2 TRBD1 TGTGCCAGCAGCTTTATTTCTGGACAGGGGACTGAAGCTTTCTTT CASSFISGQGTEAFF
TRBJ2-3 NA TRBV6-1 NA TGTGCCAGCAGTGAATTTTGGTCTCGCACAGATACGCAGTATTTT CASSEFWSRTDTQYF
TRBJ1-6 NA TRBV6-6 NA TGTGCCAGCAGTTACTACATTAGGGGCTCACCCCTCCACTTT CASSYYIRGSPLHF
TRBJ1-2 once TRBV6-6 NA TGTGCCAGCAGTCGCCGGATTAATGTCGGCGGCTACACCTTC CASSRRINVGGYTF
TRBJ1-1 NA TRBV5-1 NA TGCGCCAGCAGCTTCGGCGGTTTGAACACTGAAGCTTTCTTT CASSFGGLNTEAFF
TRBJ1-1 NA TRBV5-3 TRBD1 TGTGCCAGAAGTACCAAGGGGGCGCGGAGCACTGAAGCTTTCTTT CARSTKGARSTEAFF
TRBJ2-6 NA TRBV10-3 NA TGTGCCTCCCACGGGACTGGGGCCAACGTCCTGACTTTC CASHGTGANVLTF
TRBJ2-7 NA TRBV7-8 NA TGTGCCAGCAGCTTAGCGAACTCCTACGAGCAGTACTTC CASSLANSYEQYF
TRBJ1-2 NA TRBV5-1 NA TGCGCCAGCAGCCCCGGGACGGAAAGCTATGGCTACACCTTC CASSPGTESYGYTF
TRBJ2-1 NA TRBV7-5 NA TGTGCCAGAAGCTTCCCTGGGAGCTCCTACAATGAGCAGTTCTTC CARSFPGSSYNEQFF
TRBJ2-3 NA TRBV7-8 NA TGTGCCAGCAGCTTAGCTGGACTGCTCAGAACAGATACGCAGTATTTT CASSLAGLLRTDTQYF
TRBJ1-2 NA TRBV6-6 NA TGTGCCAGCACCCCCGGGGGCGGGTATAACTATGGCTACACCTTC CASTPGGGYNYGYTF
TRBJ2-2 NA TRBV11-2 NA TGTGCCAGCAGCCTCCCGGACACCGGGGAGCTGTTTTTT CASSLPDTGELFF
TRBJ1-4 NA TRBV7-9 NA TGTGCCAGCAGGGACAGCCGGACTAATGAAAAACTGTTTTTT CASRDSRTNEKLFF
TRBJ2-2 NA TRBV18 NA TGTGCCAGCTCACCTTTCCACGGGCCCACCGGGGAGCTGTTTTTT CASSPFHGPTGELFF
TRBJ2-7 NA TRBV7-8 NA TGTGCCAGCAGCTCCCGGTCGGGGGCCGGTACCTACGAGCAGTACTTC CASSSRSGAGTYEQYF
TRBJ1-2 NA TRBV4-1 TRBD1 TGCGCCAGCAGCCAAGTGAACAGGGGGGATGGCTACACCTTC CASSQVNRGDGYTF
TRBJ2-2 NA TRBV5-1 NA TGCGCCAGCAGCTTAGAAGGCAGGACCGGGGAGCTGTTTTTT CASSLEGRTGELFF
TRBJ2-2 NA TRBV19 TRBD2 TGTGCCAGTAGTATAATGGGGGGGACCGGGGAGCTGTTTTTT CASSIMGGTGELFF